This passage covers 3 T cell receptor beta chains from one sample sequenced in a study of blood T cell repertoires in COVID-19. Sequencing was performed with immunoSEQ multiplex PCR; in TCRdb, only in-frame clones are kept and a portion is missing. The sample has some 160,000 clones, 83% seen once; the top ten hold about 2.1%. The sequencing input was peripheral blood. These receptors came from an elderly woman with acute or convalescent COVID-19.

The chain employs TRBV24-1 and TRBJ2-5; D remains ambiguous. V lost 4 bases, J lost 7 bases, and 12 bases lay in between. Germline values: CDR1 KGHDR, CDR2 SFDVKD. The CDR3 length is 13 residues. CDR3 in amino acids: CATSDPGSGTQYF. As DNA, the CDR3 is TGTGCCACCAGTGACCCCGGATCAGGGACCCAGTACTTC.

The chain uses TRBV5-1 and TRBJ2-2; TRBD2 agrees at 7 bases. The CDR3 has 15 amino acids. The J segment lost 2 bases and the V segment lost 5 bases, leaving 6 bases of the junction unmatched. Germline CDR1 and CDR2: SGHRS and YFSETQ. The CDR3, as DNA: TGCGCCAGCAGGCTTACTAGCGCTAACACCGGGGAGCTGTTTTTT. Protein: CASRLTSANTGELFF. Full variable domain (remainder filled in from reference TRBV5-1 and TRBJ2-2): KAGVTQTPRYLIKTRGQQVTLSCSPISGHRSVSWYQQTPGQGLQFLFEYFSETQRNKGNFPGRFSGRQFSNSRSEMNVSTLELGDSALYLCASRLTSANTGELFFGEGSRLTVL.

The chain employs TRBV19 and TRBJ2-1, with TRBD2 identical over 8 bases. Trimming removed 7 bases from V and 7 bases from J; junction bases left unmatched: 9. The CDR3 has 14 residues. The germline gives CDR1 LNHDA, CDR2 SQIVND (reference sequence). The CDR3 protein is CASTVAGGWNEQFF. In DNA, the CDR3 is TGTGCCAGTACGGTGGCGGGAGGTTGGAATGAGCAGTTCTTC.